Sequencing of this TCR beta chain was carried out in a study of blood T cell repertoires in COVID-19. V lost 5 bases and J lost 4; bases outside the gene matches: 8. This CDR3 has 16 residues. Per the germline V gene, CDR1 is SGHTA and CDR2 is FQGNSA. Adults between roughly 18 and 95 years of age took part from fewer than 30 US areas. Original data processing: It was from reference gene primer amplification that nucleated cell counts were estimated. Sequencing used immunoSEQ multiplex PCR; TCRdb keeps in-frame clones, though not all of them. V, J and clone size are taken as reported in that table, and D and trimming were inferred from the DNA itself. The repertoire holds under 250,000 clones, approximately 90% seen once, with roughly 1.7% in the top ten. This clone was seen a single time.

Sequencing input: PBMCs or T cells enriched from blood (not recorded which). This rearrangement joins TRBV7-2 to TRBJ2-3, with TRBD2 matching over 11 bases. The TCR originated in a man in his forties or fifties who had recovered from COVID-19. CDR3 residues: CASSVSGGAEADTQYF. CDR3 in DNA: TGTGCCAGCAGCGTTAGCGGGGGGGCAGAGGCAGATACGCAGTATTTT.